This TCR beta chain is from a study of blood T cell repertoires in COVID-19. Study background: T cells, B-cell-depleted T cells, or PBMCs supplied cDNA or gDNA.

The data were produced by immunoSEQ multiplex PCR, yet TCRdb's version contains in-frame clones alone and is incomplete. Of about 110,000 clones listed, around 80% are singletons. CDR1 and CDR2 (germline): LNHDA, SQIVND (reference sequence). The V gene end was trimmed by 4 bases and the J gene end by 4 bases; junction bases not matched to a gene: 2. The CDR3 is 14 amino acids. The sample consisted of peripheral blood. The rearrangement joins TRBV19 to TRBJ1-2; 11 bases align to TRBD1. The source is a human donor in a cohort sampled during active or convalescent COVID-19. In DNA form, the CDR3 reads TGTGCCAGTAGTAGGGACAGGGGGTTCTATGGCTACACCTTC. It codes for CASSRDRGFYGYTF.